Below, 13 T cell receptor beta chains from the same sample are listed, as sequenced in a study of identical twins. TCRdb re-analysed the 5' RACE reads in MiXCR, keeping a single row per CDR3 protein. The sample yields about 550,000 distinct CDR3 sequences, approximately 20% seen once. This sample also belongs to another study, concerning yellow fever vaccine responses in identical twins.

The sequencing input was CD4+ T cells sorted from blood. Every receptor here comes from a woman in her late teens or twenties in good health.

Only one count was recorded for this clonotype. The germline gene is not matched at one end of the junction; a read error may be the cause. The chain recombines TRBV12-3 or TRBV12-4 with TRBJ2-2, with 9 bases aligning to TRBD1. This CDR3 has 14 amino acids. The CDR3 DNA reads as TGTGCCAGCAGGGGACAGGGAAACATCGGGGAGCTGTTTTTT. It yields the protein CASRGQGNIGELFF.

This clonotype has just a few counts. The rearrangement links TRBV11-2 to TRBJ2-2; the match to TRBD1 covers 10 bases. The CDR3 has 17 residues. Germline V gives CDR1 SGHAT, CDR2 FQNNGV. Trimming at V came to 6 bases and at J to 2 bases, leaving 9 bases not matched to a gene. The CDR3 sequence is CASRIPGQGLNTGELFF. CDR3 nucleotides: TGTGCCAGCAGAATACCGGGACAGGGGTTAAACACCGGGGAGCTGTTTTTT.

This clonotype was recorded at least ten times. This rearrangement joins TRBV4-2 to TRBJ1-4, with TRBD1 matching 9 bases. The CDR3 loop spans 17 amino acids. The germline gives CDR1 LGHNA, CDR2 YNFKEQ. J lost 5 bases, V lost 1 base, and 8 bases had no gene match. As DNA, the CDR3 is TGTGCCAGCAGCCAAGGGGTACAGGGGGCGTCAAATGAAAAACTGTTTTTT. It yields the protein CASSQGVQGASNEKLFF.

This clonotype showed up just a few times. The rearrangement uses TRBV10-3 and TRBJ1-3; D not certain. Per germline, CDR1 ENHRY and CDR2 SYGVKD. This CDR3 has 12 residues. V lost 8 bases, J lost 3 bases, and 8 bases lay in between. The CDR3 coding sequence is TGTGCCATCGGGGAAATTGGAAACACCATATATTTT. As protein: CAIGEIGNTIYF.

Of note for this clonotype: This may arise from a read error, as a much more abundant clone is one base away. This sequence joins TRBV10-3 and TRBJ2-1; TRBD2 matches 8 bases. The length of the CDR3 is 13 residues. Germline-derived CDR1 and CDR2 are ENHRY and SYGVKD. The DNA of the CDR3 is TGTGCCACCAGTAGCGGGACCTACAATGAGCAGTTCTTC. Its protein is CATSSGTYNEQFF.

This chain joins TRBV20-1 and TRBJ2-7; 10 bases match TRBD1. Trimming cost V 1 base and J 6 bases; bases outside gene matches: 0. This CDR3 has 12 residues. Germline loops: CDR1 DFQATT, CDR2 SNEGSKA (reference sequence). The CDR3 is CSARGTGGEQYV. The DNA of the CDR3 is TGCAGTGCTAGAGGGACAGGGGGCGAGCAGTACGTC.

The J gene is TRBJ2-1, the V gene TRBV6-1; possibly TRBD2 for D (7 bases). From germline, CDR1 is MNHNS and CDR2 SASEGT. The length of the CDR3 is 15 residues. Trimming took 5 bases from V and 10 from J, leaving 21 bases between them. The CDR3 coding sequence is TGTGCCAGCAGTACCCGGGGAGGGGGGCCCGTGGAGCAGTTCTTC. Residues: CASSTRGGGPVEQFF.

The chain has TRBV11-2 and TRBJ2-7, with no clear D. The CDR3 contains 12 residues. Trimming removed 5 bases from V and 6 bases from J, with 11 bases in between. Germline assignment: CDR1 SGHAT and CDR2 FQNNGV. CDR3 sequence: CASSHPSGEQYF. The CDR3 bases are TGTGCCAGCAGCCACCCGAGTGGCGAGCAGTACTTC.

The chain employs TRBV15 and TRBJ1-1; 7 bases match TRBD1. The CDR3 is made up of 16 amino acids. J gave up 6 bases and V 6 bases, and 16 bases lay outside the gene matches. In germline, CDR1 is LNHNV, CDR2 YYDKDF (reference sequence). The CDR3: CATRRTGTSPLSEAFF. CDR3 DNA: TGTGCCACCAGAAGGACAGGAACGTCGCCCTTGTCTGAAGCTTTCTTT.

This chain uses TRBV20-1 with TRBJ2-7; D gene unclear. The CDR3 covers 14 residues. Between the trimmed V and J ends, which lost 3 bases and 2 bases, there was a span of 14 bases. CDR1 and CDR2 from the germline V gene are DFQATT and SNEGSKA (reference sequence). The CDR3 bases are TGCAGTGCTAGGACCCCCGGTATCCCCTACGAGCAGTACGTC. As protein: CSARTPGIPYEQYV.

In its sample, this clonotype was seen a few times. The J gene is TRBJ2-3, the V gene TRBV20-1; a possible D gene is TRBD2 (6 bases). Trimming took 3 bases from V and 0 from J, leaving 28 bases between them. The V gene's germline CDR1 is DFQATT and CDR2 SNEGSKA (reference sequence). The CDR3 length is 20 residues. CDR3 amino acids: CSARPSQRAGKRTSTDTQYF. Here the CDR3 DNA reads TGCAGTGCTAGGCCCTCCCAACGGGCGGGAAAGCGAACTAGCACAGATACGCAGTATTTT.

The gene calls are TRBV7-9 and TRBJ2-5; TRBD1 agrees at 8 bases. CDR1 is SEHNR and CDR2 is FQNEAQ in the germline V gene (reference sequence). V was pared by 3 bases and J by 6 bases, with 12 bases of the junction left unmatched. This CDR3 has 16 amino acids. DNA of the CDR3: TGTGCCAGCAGCTTCGGCGTGGCAGGGGGCTTGAAGACCCAGTACTTC. This translates into CASSFGVAGGLKTQYF.

The chain is built from TRBV12-3 or TRBV12-4 and TRBJ1-3; no reliable D call. The V gene lost 6 bases and the J gene lost 0 bases, with 9 bases spanning the gap. The CDR3 sequence is 14 residues long. CDR3 region: CASRVDRSGNTIYF. In DNA form, the CDR3 reads TGTGCCAGCAGGGTGGACCGCTCTGGAAACACCATATATTTT.